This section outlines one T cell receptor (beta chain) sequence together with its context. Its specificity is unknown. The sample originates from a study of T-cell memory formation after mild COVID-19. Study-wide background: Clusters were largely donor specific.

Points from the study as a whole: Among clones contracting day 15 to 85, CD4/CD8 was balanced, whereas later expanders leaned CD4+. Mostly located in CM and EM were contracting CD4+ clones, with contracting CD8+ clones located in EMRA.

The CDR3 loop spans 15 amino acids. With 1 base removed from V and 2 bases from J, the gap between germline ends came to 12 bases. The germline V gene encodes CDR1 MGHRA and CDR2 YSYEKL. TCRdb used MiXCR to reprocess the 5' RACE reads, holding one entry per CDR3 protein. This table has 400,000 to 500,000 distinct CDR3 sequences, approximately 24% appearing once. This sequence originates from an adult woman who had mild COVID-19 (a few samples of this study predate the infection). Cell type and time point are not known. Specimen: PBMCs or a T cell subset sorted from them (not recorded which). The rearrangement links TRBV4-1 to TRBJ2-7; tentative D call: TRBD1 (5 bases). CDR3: CASSQAPQDTYEQYF. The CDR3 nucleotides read TGCGCCAGCAGCCAAGCCCCACAGGATACCTACGAGCAGTACTTC.